This T cell receptor (beta chain) is drawn from a study of shared clonotypes between healthy human individuals (dated by TCRdb to 2020 to 2022). About the study as a whole: A couple of women and three men aged 18 to 49 years were included in the cohort. To increase sequencing depth and limit assay-specific biases, TCR repertoire library preparation and sequencing were carried out by different laboratories using diverse techniques. The study deeply sequenced blood TCR repertoires of 5 or 6 healthy adults to estimate repertoire size and the extent of clonotype sharing between individuals. For each donor, CD4 naive and CD4 memory were each given three plates, CD8 naive was given two plates, and CD8 memory was given one plate. Each donor's leukapheresis produced roughly between roughly 0.85 and 9.5 billion PBMCs.

TCR CDR3 regions were amplified from genomic DNA by multiplex PCR using the deep immunoSEQ assay. Genomic DNA extracted from each cell subset was distributed evenly over all wells of several immunoSEQ 96-well plates, and each plate served as one replicate. Each replicate PCR for sorted subsets received around 0.2 ug genomic DNA, equal to about 29,000 T cell genomes. Purified libraries were measured with a Qubit 3.0 fluorometer, size-checked on a Bioanalyzer 2100, and measured again with the KAPA Library Quantification kit. Each immunoSEQ 96-well plate was sequenced on its own single-read 150-cycle Illumina NextSeq 550 flow cell. In the original analysis: The immunoSEQ output contained only junctional sequences without quality scores, so filtering could not match that applied to full-length reads. Sequences were annotated with PyIR, a Python wrapper for IgBLAST v1.9, using IMGT germline references to assign V/J genes and CDR3. Reads with weak V/J assignments (E-value above 1e-6), missing CDR3, stop codons, out-of-frame junctions, or ambiguous translated residues were removed. A V3J clonotype was defined by an identical inferred V gene, J gene, and CDR3 amino acid sequence. Percentage overlap between repertoires was calculated by dividing the number of shared unique clonotypes by the size of the smaller repertoire. Repertoire richness was assessed with RTK rarefaction, the Chao1 estimator, and Recon v2.1 estimates of unobserved clonotypes. Generation probabilities for all TCRbeta clonotypes obtained by the gDNA method from several donors were computed using OLGA. TCRdb's version of the immuneACCESS table is confined to in-frame rearrangements and falls short of the full clone set. An unresolved V gene accounts for under half of the shortfall where checked; the remainder is of unknown origin. V and J calls and clone size are as listed in that table; D and trimming were resolved from the DNA. This sample holds some 1 million clones; roughly 70% were observed only once. The biggest ten clones account for about 1.5% of the sample.

As to this clone: It lacks a known antigen. Qualities for individual bases were not recorded, and no much larger clone is one base off.

What the research found in general, with its limitations: Based on pairwise subsampling, the degree of clonotype sharing among donors was expected to be affected by sequencing depth. Sampling was limited to blood, and TCR repertoires in tissue likely differ from TCR repertoires in blood. Approximately 4.8% of naive CD4, more than 3% of naive CD8, approximately 2.2% of memory CD4, and around 0.4% of memory CD8 clonotypes were shared across four donors. The genetic and exposure-history diversity represented was limited by the small number of donors. Naive subsets generally had larger estimated clonotype richness than memory subsets did. Rarefaction of sorted-subset datasets indicated incomplete sequencing despite the large sequencing depth. Higher generation probabilities were observed for clonotypes shared by all four sorted-subset donors than for non-shared clonotypes.

Donors were healthy HIV-negative adults with no recently reported acute infections or vaccinations. Every donor was a Caucasian adult living in Nashville, Tennessee, USA. CD4+ T cells were enriched by magnetic negative selection; naive cells were then positively selected on CD45RA, and the negative fraction formed the memory subset. Blood was collected by leukapheresis, and PBMCs were isolated by Ficoll-Histopaque density gradient centrifugation and then cryopreserved in liquid nitrogen vapor phase. Analytical flow cytometry was used to check the purity and quantity of every magnetically sorted T cell population. Each sorted fraction had its genomic DNA isolated and then quantified by UV absorbance on a Nanodrop 2000c. Based on the germline V gene, the CDR1 and CDR2 sequences are SGHRS and YFSETQ. Counted from cysteine to phenylalanine, this CDR3 has 15 amino acids. CDR3 DNA only is kept here, 45 bases in frame from base 1.

The chain is assembled from TRBV5-1 and TRBJ1-5, with the D gene not confidently named. This clonotype was obtained from a man younger than 35 in good health. The sample consisted of memory CD4+ T cells sorted from blood. The cell subset or site tag for this specimen amounts to: CD45RA-negative fraction. The CDR3 region has the sequence CPHPGAGRGNQPQHF. The DNA sequence is given as TGCCCTCACCCGGGTGCGGGTCGGGGCAATCAGCCCCAGCATTTT.